These T cell receptor beta chains were read from a single sample in a study of cytomegalovirus exposure and HLA in healthy donors. TCRdb keeps only in-frame clones here, not all; method: immunoSEQ multiplex PCR. The table shows fewer than 110,000 clones, with roughly 80% occurring only once. What was sequenced was PBMCs. The receptors come from a man aged 25-45 years in good health and CMV-seronegative. The CDR3 runs from the conserved cysteine through the conserved F or W.

v_gene: TRBV9
j_gene: TRBJ2-1
CDR3aa: CASSGSAGGPVDNEQFF

v_gene: TRBV2
j_gene: TRBJ1-1
CDR3aa: CASVSGGRTEAFF

v_gene: TRBV13
j_gene: TRBJ2-7
CDR3aa: CASSLGQGWDYEQYF

v_gene: TRBV20-1
j_gene: TRBJ1-4
CDR3aa: CSALYSEKLFF

v_gene: TRBV9
j_gene: TRBJ1-1
CDR3aa: CASSGNSEAFF

v_gene: TRBV13
j_gene: TRBJ1-1
CDR3aa: CASSPYRVLNTEAFF

v_gene: TRBV7-9
j_gene: TRBJ1-3
CDR3aa: CASSLVGGNTIYF

v_gene: TRBV27
j_gene: TRBJ1-5
CDR3aa: CASRLEGNQPQHF

v_gene: TRBV27
j_gene: TRBJ2-1
CDR3aa: CASSIANLREQFF

v_gene: TRBV7-2
j_gene: TRBJ2-5
CDR3aa: CASSLPPGQGVRETQYF

v_gene: TRBV9
j_gene: TRBJ1-2
CDR3aa: CASSLGQGAIYGYTF

v_gene: TRBV11-3
j_gene: TRBJ2-1
CDR3aa: CASSPGGWEQFF

v_gene: TRBV5-1
j_gene: TRBJ2-1
CDR3aa: CASSPYGKREAHEQFF

v_gene: TRBV30
j_gene: TRBJ2-2
CDR3aa: CAWTSDRASSGELFF

v_gene: TRBV7-9
j_gene: TRBJ1-1
CDR3aa: CASSLSGGSSNTEAFF

v_gene: TRBV5-1
j_gene: TRBJ2-1
CDR3aa: CASSPREIYGYNEQFF

v_gene: TRBV30
j_gene: TRBJ2-3
CDR3aa: CAWSVRRTLDTQYF

v_gene: TRBV21-1
j_gene: TRBJ2-7
CDR3aa: CASSPGHHPYEQYF

v_gene: TRBV6-5
j_gene: TRBJ2-7
CDR3aa: CASNPGTRKNEQYF

v_gene: TRBV6-5
j_gene: TRBJ1-1
CDR3aa: CASRTGSFEAFF

v_gene: TRBV10-1
j_gene: TRBJ2-1
CDR3aa: CASSESVNEQFF

v_gene: TRBV5-6
j_gene: TRBJ2-7
CDR3aa: CASSLVSGSYEQYF

v_gene: TRBV7-6
j_gene: TRBJ2-7
CDR3aa: CASSPGGSYEQYF

v_gene: TRBV7-9
j_gene: TRBJ1-1
CDR3aa: CSSSYQTGASPEAFF

v_gene: TRBV5-1
j_gene: TRBJ2-7
CDR3aa: CASSVTSGGGYEQYF

v_gene: TRBV18
j_gene: TRBJ1-1
CDR3aa: CASSPDREMNTEAFF

v_gene: TRBV6-5
j_gene: TRBJ2-3
CDR3aa: CASSLTSGSKNTQYF

v_gene: TRBV6-4
j_gene: TRBJ2-1
CDR3aa: CASSGLAGGRHDEQFF

v_gene: TRBV28
j_gene: TRBJ2-7
CDR3aa: CASSGVRYEQYF

v_gene: TRBV25-1
j_gene: TRBJ1-1
CDR3aa: CASSVRTGNTEAFF

v_gene: TRBV7-8
j_gene: TRBJ2-7
CDR3aa: CASSLERGPYEQYF

v_gene: TRBV10-3
j_gene: TRBJ1-6
CDR3aa: CAISESAGNNSPLHF

v_gene: TRBV5-1
j_gene: TRBJ1-2
CDR3aa: CASSRGSNYGYTF

v_gene: TRBV6-6
j_gene: TRBJ2-3
CDR3aa: CASSPGGTDTQYF

v_gene: TRBV6-1
j_gene: TRBJ1-1
CDR3aa: CASSDPGTGGTEAFF

v_gene: TRBV7-9
j_gene: TRBJ1-1
CDR3aa: CASSLPDTEAFF

v_gene: TRBV10-1
j_gene: TRBJ2-7
CDR3aa: CASRLYGTGATYEQYF

v_gene: TRBV28
j_gene: TRBJ1-1
CDR3aa: CAGTRRGGTEAFF

v_gene: TRBV29-1
j_gene: TRBJ1-2
CDR3aa: CSVARQGAMGNTF

v_gene: TRBV7-9
j_gene: TRBJ1-2
CDR3aa: CASSLAGDSDGYTF

v_gene: TRBV15
j_gene: TRBJ2-2
CDR3aa: CATSRGDSRAGELFF

v_gene: TRBV7-3
j_gene: TRBJ2-3
CDR3aa: CASSSGLAGNTDTQYF

v_gene: TRBV5-8
j_gene: TRBJ1-2
CDR3aa: CASSWGPQGIASYTF

v_gene: TRBV11-2
j_gene: TRBJ2-7
CDR3aa: CASSLIQGGPYEQYF

v_gene: TRBV7-6
j_gene: TRBJ2-5
CDR3aa: CASSSNRGAQETQYF

v_gene: TRBV5-1
j_gene: TRBJ1-5
CDR3aa: CASSLDGGNQPQHF

v_gene: TRBV7-3
j_gene: TRBJ2-3
CDR3aa: CASSFPGSDTQYF

v_gene: TRBV6-5
j_gene: TRBJ1-2
CDR3aa: CASMARPGPNYGYTF

v_gene: TRBV7-8
j_gene: TRBJ1-3
CDR3aa: CASSLGQASGNTIYF

v_gene: TRBV29-1
j_gene: TRBJ1-2
CDR3aa: CSVDKQHYGYTF

v_gene: TRBV29-1
j_gene: TRBJ2-5
CDR3aa: CSVEDGGVIQETQYF

v_gene: TRBV30
j_gene: TRBJ1-5
CDR3aa: CAWDRGSNQPQHF